This T cell receptor (beta chain) was identified in a study of blood T cell repertoires in COVID-19. For the study at large: COVID-19 samples from acute and convalescent phases originated in the United States, Italy and Spain. PBMCs, B-cell-depleted T cells, or T cells were the source of the cDNA or gDNA that made up the material.

The germline V gene has CDR1 MDHEN and CDR2 SYDVKM. Trimming left V 4 bases short and J 10 bases short, with 13 bases between. This CDR3 contains 12 residues. In the authors' methods: Reference gene primers were amplified, and this amplification served to estimate nucleated cell counts. Profiled with immunoSEQ multiplex PCR; TCRdb holds only in-frame clones, not every one. V, J and clone size reflect that table, while D and trimming were determined from the DNA. Of 94,000 or so clones listed, 70% to 85% are singletons. Input material: peripheral blood. The V call is TRBV28, the J call TRBJ2-5, with a possible D match to TRBD2 (6 bases). This TCR was recovered from a man aged 55 to 70 with acute or convalescent COVID-19. The chain's CDR3 is CASSSPGEVQYF. DNA for the CDR3: TGTGCCAGCAGTTCACCCGGGGAGGTCCAGTACTTC.